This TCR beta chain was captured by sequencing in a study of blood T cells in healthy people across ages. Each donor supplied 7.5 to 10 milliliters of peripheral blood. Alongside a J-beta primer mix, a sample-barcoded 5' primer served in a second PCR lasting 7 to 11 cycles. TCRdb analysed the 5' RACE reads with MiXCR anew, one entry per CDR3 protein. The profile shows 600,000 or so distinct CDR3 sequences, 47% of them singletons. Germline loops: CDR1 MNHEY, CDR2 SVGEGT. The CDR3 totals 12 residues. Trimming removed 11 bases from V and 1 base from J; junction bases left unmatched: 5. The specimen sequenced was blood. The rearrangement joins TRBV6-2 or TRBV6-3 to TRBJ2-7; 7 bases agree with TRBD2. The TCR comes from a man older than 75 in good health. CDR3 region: CAVASGSYEQYF. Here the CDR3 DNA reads TGTGCCGTCGCTAGCGGTTCCTACGAGCAGTACTTC.